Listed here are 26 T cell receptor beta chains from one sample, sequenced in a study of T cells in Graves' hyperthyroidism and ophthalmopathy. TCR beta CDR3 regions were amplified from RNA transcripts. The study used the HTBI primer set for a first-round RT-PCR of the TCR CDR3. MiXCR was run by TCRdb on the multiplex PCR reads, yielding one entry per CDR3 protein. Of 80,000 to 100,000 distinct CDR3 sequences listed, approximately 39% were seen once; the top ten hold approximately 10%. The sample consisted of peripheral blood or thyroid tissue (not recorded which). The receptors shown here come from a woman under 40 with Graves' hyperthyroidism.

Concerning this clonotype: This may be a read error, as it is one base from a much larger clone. CDR3 loop: CAISRQSQETQYF. The CDR3 DNA reads TGTGCCATCAGTCGACAGAGCCAAGAGACCCAGTACTTC. This chain connects TRBV10-3 to TRBJ2-5; tentative D call: TRBD1 (5 bases). The CDR3 sequence is 13 residues long. V was shortened by 5 bases and J by 1 base, with 8 bases between the two germline ends. Germline CDR1 reads ENHRY; CDR2 reads SYGVKD.

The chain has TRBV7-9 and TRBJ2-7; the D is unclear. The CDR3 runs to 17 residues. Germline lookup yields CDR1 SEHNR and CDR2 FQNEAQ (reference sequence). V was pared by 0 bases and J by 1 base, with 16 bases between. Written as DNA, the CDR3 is TGTGCCAGCAGCTTAGCCCCAAGTGGGCCCCTATCCTACGAGCAGTACTTC. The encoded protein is CASSLAPSGPLSYEQYF. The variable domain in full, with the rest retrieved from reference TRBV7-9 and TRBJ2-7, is DTGVSQNPRHKITKRGQNVTFRCDPISEHNRLYWYRQTLGQGPEFLTYFQNEAQLEKSRLLSDRFSAERPKGSFSTLEIQRTEQGDSAMYLCASSLAPSGPLSYEQYFGPGTRLTVT.

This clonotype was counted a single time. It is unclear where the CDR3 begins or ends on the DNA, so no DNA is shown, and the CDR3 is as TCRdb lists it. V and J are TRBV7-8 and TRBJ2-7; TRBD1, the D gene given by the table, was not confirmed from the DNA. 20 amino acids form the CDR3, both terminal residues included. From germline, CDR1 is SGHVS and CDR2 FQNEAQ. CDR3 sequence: CASSFYICSAPAQGAHEQYF.

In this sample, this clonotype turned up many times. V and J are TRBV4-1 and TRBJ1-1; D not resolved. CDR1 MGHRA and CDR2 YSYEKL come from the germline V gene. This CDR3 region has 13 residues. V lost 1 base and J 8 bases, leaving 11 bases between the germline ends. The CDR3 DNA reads TGCGCCAGCAGCCAAGGGGGTAGGCCGGAAGCTTTCTTT. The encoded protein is CASSQGGRPEAFF.

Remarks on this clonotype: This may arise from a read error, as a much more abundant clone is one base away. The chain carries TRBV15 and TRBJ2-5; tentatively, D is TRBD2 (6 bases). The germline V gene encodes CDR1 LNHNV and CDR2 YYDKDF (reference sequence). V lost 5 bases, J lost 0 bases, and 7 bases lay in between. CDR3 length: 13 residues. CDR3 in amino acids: CATSGGNQETQYF. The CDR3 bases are TGTGCCACCAGCGGCGGGAACCAAGAGACCCAGTACTTC.

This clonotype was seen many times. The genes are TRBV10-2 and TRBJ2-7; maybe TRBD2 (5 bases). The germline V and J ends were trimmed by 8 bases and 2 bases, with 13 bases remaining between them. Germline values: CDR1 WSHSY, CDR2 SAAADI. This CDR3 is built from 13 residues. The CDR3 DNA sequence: TGCGCCAGCGCCAAAGGACTTCCCTACGAGCAGTACTTC. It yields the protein CASAKGLPYEQYF.

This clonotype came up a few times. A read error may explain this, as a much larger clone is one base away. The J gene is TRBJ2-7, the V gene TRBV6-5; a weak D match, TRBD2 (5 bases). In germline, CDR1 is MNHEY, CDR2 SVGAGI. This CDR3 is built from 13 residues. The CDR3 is CASTQRNSYEQHF. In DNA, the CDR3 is TGTGCCAGCACCCAGCGGAACTCCTACGAGCAGCACTTC.

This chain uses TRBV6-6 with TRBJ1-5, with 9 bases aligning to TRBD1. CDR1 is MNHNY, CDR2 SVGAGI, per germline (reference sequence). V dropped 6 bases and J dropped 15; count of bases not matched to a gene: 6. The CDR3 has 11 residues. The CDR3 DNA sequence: TGTGCCAGCAGCCCCGGACAGGGGAGGCATTTT. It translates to CASSPGQGRHF.

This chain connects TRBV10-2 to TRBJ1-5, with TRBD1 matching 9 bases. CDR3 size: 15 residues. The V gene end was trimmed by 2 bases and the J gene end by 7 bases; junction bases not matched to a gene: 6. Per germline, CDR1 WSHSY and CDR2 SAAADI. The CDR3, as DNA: TGCGCCAGCAGTGAGGGGACAGGGAATGGACAGCCCCAGCATTTT. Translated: CASSEGTGNGQPQHF.

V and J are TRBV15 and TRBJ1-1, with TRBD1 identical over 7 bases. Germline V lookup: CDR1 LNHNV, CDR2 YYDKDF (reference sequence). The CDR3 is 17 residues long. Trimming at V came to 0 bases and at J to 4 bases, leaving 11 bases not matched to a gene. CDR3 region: CATSRDWAGGLVTEAFF. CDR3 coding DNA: TGTGCCACCAGCAGAGATTGGGCAGGGGGTTTGGTCACTGAAGCTTTCTTT.

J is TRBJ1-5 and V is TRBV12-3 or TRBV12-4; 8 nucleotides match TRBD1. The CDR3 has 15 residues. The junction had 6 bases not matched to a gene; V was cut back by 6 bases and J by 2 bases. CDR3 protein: CASRRTGNGNQPQHF. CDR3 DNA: TGTGCCAGCAGAAGGACAGGGAATGGCAATCAGCCCCAGCATTTT.

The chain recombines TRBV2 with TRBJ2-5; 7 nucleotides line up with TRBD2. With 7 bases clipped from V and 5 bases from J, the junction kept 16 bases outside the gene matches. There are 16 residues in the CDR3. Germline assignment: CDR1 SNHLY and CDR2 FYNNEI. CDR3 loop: CASMRVRSGAGETQYF. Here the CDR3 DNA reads TGTGCCAGCATGCGGGTCCGTTCGGGAGCGGGGGAGACCCAGTACTTC.

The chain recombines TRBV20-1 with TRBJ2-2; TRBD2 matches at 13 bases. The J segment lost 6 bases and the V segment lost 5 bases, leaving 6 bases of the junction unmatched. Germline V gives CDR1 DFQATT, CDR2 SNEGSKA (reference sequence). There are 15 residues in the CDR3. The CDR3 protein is CSAWTSGGGPGELFF. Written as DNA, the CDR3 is TGCAGTGCTTGGACTAGCGGGGGAGGACCCGGGGAGCTGTTTTTT.

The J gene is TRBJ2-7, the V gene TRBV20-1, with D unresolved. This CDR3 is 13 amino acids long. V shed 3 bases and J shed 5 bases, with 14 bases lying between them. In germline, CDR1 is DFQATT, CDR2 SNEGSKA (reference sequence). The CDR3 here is CSARLGRANEQYF. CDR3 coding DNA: TGCAGTGCTAGGCTAGGGCGAGCGAACGAGCAGTACTTC.

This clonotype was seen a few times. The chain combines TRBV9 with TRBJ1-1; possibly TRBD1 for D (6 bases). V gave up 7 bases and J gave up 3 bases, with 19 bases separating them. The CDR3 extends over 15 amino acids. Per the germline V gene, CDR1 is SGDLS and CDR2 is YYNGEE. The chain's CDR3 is CASSPAEGGYTEAFF. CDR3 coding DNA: TGTGCCAGCTCACCAGCAGAGGGGGGATACACTGAAGCTTTCTTT.

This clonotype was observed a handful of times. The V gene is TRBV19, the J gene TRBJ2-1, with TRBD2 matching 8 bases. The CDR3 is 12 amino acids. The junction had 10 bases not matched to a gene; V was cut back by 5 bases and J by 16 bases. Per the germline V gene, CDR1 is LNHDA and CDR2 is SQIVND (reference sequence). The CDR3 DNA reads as TGTGCCAGTAGTTTGGGCGGGAGGCCCCCTTTCTTC. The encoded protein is CASSLGGRPPFF. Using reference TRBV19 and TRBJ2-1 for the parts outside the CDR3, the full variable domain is DGGITQSPKYLFRKEGQNVTLSCEQNLNHDAMYWYRQDPGQGLRLIYYSQIVNDFQKGDIAEGYSVSREKKESFPLTVTSAQKNPTAFYLCASSLGGRPPFFGPGTRLTVL.

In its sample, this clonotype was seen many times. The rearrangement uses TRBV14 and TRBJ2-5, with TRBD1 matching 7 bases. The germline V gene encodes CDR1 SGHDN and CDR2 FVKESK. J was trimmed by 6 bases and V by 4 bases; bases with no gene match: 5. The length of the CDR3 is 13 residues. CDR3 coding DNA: TGTGCCAGCAGCCGATACAGGGGAAAGACCCAGTACTTC. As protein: CASSRYRGKTQYF.

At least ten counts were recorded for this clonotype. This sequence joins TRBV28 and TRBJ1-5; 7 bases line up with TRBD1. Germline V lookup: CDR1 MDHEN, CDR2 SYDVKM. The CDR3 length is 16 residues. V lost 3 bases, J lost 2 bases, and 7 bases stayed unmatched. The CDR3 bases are TGTGCCAGCAGTTTTAGTTACAGGGGAGGCAATCAGCCCCAGCATTTT. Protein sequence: CASSFSYRGGNQPQHF. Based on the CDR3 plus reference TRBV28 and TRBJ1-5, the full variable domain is DVKVTQSSRYLVKRTGEKVFLECVQDMDHENMFWYRQDPGLGLRLIYFSYDVKMKEKGDIPEGYSVSREKKERFSLILESASTNQTSMYLCASSFSYRGGNQPQHFGDGTRLSIL.

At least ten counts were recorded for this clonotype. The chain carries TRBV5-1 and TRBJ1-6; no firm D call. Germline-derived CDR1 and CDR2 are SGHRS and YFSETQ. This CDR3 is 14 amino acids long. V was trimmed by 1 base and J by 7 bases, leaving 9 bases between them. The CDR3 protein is CASSLTTANSPLHF. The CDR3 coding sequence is TGCGCCAGCAGCTTGACAACCGCGAATTCACCCCTCCACTTT.

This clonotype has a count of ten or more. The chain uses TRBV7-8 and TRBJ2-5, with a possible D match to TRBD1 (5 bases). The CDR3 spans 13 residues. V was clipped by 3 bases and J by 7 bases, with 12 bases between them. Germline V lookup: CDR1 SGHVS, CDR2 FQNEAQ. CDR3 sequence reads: CASSLDQQGTQYF. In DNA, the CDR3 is TGTGCCAGCAGCTTGGACCAGCAGGGGACCCAGTACTTC. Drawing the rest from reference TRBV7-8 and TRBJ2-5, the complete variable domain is GAGVSQSPRYKVAKRGQDVALRCDPISGHVSLFWYQQALGQGPEFLTYFQNEAQLDKSGLPSDRFFAERPEGSVSTLKIQRTQQEDSAVYLCASSLDQQGTQYFGPGTRLLVL.

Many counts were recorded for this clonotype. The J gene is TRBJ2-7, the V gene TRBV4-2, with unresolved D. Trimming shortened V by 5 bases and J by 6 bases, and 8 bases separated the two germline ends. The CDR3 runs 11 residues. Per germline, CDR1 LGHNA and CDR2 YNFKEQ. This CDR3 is CASSVGGEQYF. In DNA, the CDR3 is TGTGCCAGCAGCGTGGGCGGCGAGCAGTACTTC.

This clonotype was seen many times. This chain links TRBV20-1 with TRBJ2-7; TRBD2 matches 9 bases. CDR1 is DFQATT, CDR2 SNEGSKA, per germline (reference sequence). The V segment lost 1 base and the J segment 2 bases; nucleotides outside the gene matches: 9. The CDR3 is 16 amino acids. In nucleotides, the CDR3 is TGCAGTGCTAGAGTACTGCGGGAGGGCCGGACCTACGAGCAGTACTTC. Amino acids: CSARVLREGRTYEQYF.

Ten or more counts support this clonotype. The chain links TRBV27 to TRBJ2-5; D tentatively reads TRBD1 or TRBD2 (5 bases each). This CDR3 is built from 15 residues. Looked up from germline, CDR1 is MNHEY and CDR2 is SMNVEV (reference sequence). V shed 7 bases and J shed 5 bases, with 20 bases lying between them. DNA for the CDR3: TGTGCCAGCACCCGGGACCCCCGAGGAGGCGAGACCCAGTACTTC. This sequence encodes CASTRDPRGGETQYF.

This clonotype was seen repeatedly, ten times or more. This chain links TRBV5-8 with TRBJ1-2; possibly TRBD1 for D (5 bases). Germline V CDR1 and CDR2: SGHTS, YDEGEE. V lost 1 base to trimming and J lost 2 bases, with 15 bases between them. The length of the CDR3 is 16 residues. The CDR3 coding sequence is TGTGCCAGCAGCTTGATCCACGGCAGGACAAACTATGGCTACACCTTC. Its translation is CASSLIHGRTNYGYTF.

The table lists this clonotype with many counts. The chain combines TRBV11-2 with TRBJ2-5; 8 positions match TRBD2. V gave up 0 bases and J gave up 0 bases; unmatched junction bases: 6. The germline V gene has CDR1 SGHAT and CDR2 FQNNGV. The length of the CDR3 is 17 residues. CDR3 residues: CASSLDWLAGYQETQYF. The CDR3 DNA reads TGTGCCAGCAGCTTAGATTGGCTAGCGGGCTACCAAGAGACCCAGTACTTC.

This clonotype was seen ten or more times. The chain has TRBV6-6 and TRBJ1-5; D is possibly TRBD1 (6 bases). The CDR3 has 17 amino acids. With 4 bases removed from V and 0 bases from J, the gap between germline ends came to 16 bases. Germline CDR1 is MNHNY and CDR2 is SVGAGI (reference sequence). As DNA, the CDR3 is TGTGCCAGCAGTTGGTCGGACAGTCCTTATAGCAATCAGCCCCAGCATTTT. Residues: CASSWSDSPYSNQPQHF.